Presented here are 23 T cell receptor beta chains from one specimen sequenced in a study of T cell responses to AZD1222 COVID-19 vaccine (dated by TCRdb to the early 2020s). Library construction relied on the immunoSEQ multiplex PCR assay. The table was pulled from immuneACCESS by TCRdb, which kept in-frame rearrangements only. Such tables lose some clones; where checked, under half of the loss comes from unresolved V genes, and the rest has no known cause. The sample records 150,000 or so clones, 88% of which are singletons. Of the sample, approximately 5.7% is held by the ten largest clones. The sample's time point label, decoded: baseline before first vaccination. Here the sequenced sample was peripheral blood, taken on day 0 of AZD1222 vaccination. The receptors derive from an adult in good health.

This rearrangement joins TRBV5-1 to TRBJ1-6; D remains ambiguous. CDR3 length: 16 amino acids. V was shortened by 0 bases and J by 0 bases, with 7 bases between the two germline ends. Germline CDR1 is SGHRS and CDR2 is YFSETQ. The CDR3 DNA reads as TGCGCCAGCAGCTTGGGGTTTAGCTCCTATAATTCACCCCTCCACTTT. It translates to CASSLGFSSYNSPLHF.

The CDR3 DNA is TGTGCCAGCAGCTTGGGGGCTAGCGGGGGGAACACCGGGGAGCTGTTTTTT. Its protein product is CASSLGASGGNTGELFF. The chain has TRBV5-4 and TRBJ2-2, with 10 bases that match TRBD2. V shed 0 bases and J 1 base; nucleotides not matched to a gene: 3. The CDR3 is 17 amino acids. CDR1 and CDR2 (germline): SGHNT, YYREEE (reference sequence).

This chain uses TRBV15 with TRBJ1-2; D unresolved. The CDR3 totals 12 residues. The ends were cut back, 5 bases at V and 12 bases at J, with 16 bases in the middle. CDR1 and CDR2 from the germline V gene are LNHNV and YYDKDF (reference sequence). The CDR3 is CATSAKTPSHTF. DNA for the CDR3: TGTGCCACCAGCGCCAAGACACCCTCCCACACCTTC.

The chain combines TRBV2 with TRBJ2-1, with 7 positions matching TRBD2. Looked up from germline, CDR1 is SNHLY and CDR2 is FYNNEI. V lost 7 bases to trimming and J lost 4 bases; unmatched junction nucleotides: 7. The CDR3 length is 14 residues. The CDR3 reads CASIRGDSYNEQFF. The CDR3 DNA follows: TGTGCCAGCATCCGGGGGGACTCTTACAATGAGCAGTTCTTC.

The chain couples TRBV11-2 to TRBJ1-1; perhaps TRBD1 as D (5 bases). Germline V gene sequence: CDR1 SGHAT, CDR2 FQNNGV. V was clipped by 3 bases and J by 0 bases, with 5 bases between them. The CDR3 loop spans 13 amino acids. The CDR3, as DNA: TGTGCCAGCAGCTTGGGGGTGAACACTGAAGCTTTCTTT. Translation gives CASSLGVNTEAFF.

The rearrangement uses TRBV12-3 or TRBV12-4 and TRBJ1-1; possibly TRBD1 for D (5 bases). This CDR3 region has 13 residues. V lost 3 bases, J lost 6 bases, and 11 bases lay in between. CDR3 in amino acids: CASSFGGRAEAFF. The CDR3 DNA follows: TGTGCCAGCAGTTTTGGGGGGAGGGCTGAAGCTTTCTTT.

V gene TRBV28 combines with J gene TRBJ1-2; no firm D call. CDR3 length equals 13 residues. Germline V gene data show CDR1 as MDHEN and CDR2 as SYDVKM. V lost 2 bases to trimming and J lost 8 bases, with 12 bases between them. CDR3 sequence: CASSLIPMSGYTF. CDR3 nucleotide sequence: TGTGCCAGCAGTTTAATCCCTATGTCCGGCTACACCTTC.

The chain is built from TRBV7-3 and TRBJ2-7; 8 bases line up with TRBD2. There are 14 residues in the CDR3. Germline CDR1 reads SGHTA; CDR2 reads FQGTGA. Trimming cost V 2 bases and J 4 bases; bases outside gene matches: 4. Written as DNA, the CDR3 is TGTGCCAGCAGCTTACGCGGGGGGCCTTACGAGCAGTACTTC. It translates to CASSLRGGPYEQYF.

CDR3 bases: TGTGCCACCTCCGGGGGAGGTAGGGGAATGGGCACTGAAGCTTTCTTT. This encodes CATSGGGRGMGTEAFF. The J gene is TRBJ1-1, the V gene TRBV27; perhaps TRBD1 as D (5 bases). Germline CDR1 and CDR2: MNHEY and SMNVEV (reference sequence). This CDR3 region has 16 residues. V was pared by 10 bases and J by 4 bases, with 25 bases between.

The chain links TRBV28 to TRBJ1-6; a possible D gene is TRBD1 (5 bases). Trimming pared 4 bases from V and 8 bases from J, leaving 15 bases between. Germline-derived CDR1 and CDR2 are MDHEN and SYDVKM. The CDR3 is 15 amino acids. The CDR3 region is CASSSTAGHDSPLHF. CDR3 DNA sequence: TGTGCCAGCAGTTCCACCGCCGGACACGATTCACCCCTCCACTTT.

The chain is built from TRBV6-1 and TRBJ1-4; D is undetermined. CDR1 and CDR2 (germline): MNHNS, SASEGT. The CDR3 loop spans 13 amino acids. Trimming took off 0 bases at V and 1 base at J, with 0 bases between the two ends. The CDR3 is CASSEATNEKLFF. Written as DNA, the CDR3 is TGTGCCAGCAGTGAAGCAACTAATGAAAAACTGTTTTTT.

The genes are TRBV19 and TRBJ2-1, with 9 bases that match TRBD2. J gave up 6 bases and V 5 bases, and 11 bases lay outside the gene matches. This CDR3 has 16 amino acids. Germline lookup yields CDR1 LNHDA and CDR2 SQIVND (reference sequence). The CDR3, as DNA: TGTGCCAGTAGTCCTCCCGGGCGGGGGGGTATCAATGAGCAGTTCTTC. Residues: CASSPPGRGGINEQFF.

The CDR3 DNA follows: TGCGCCAGCAGTCCGGGGGCGGATTCACCCCTCCACTTT. Protein sequence: CASSPGADSPLHF. This chain uses TRBV5-1 with TRBJ1-6; D might be TRBD1 (6 bases). The CDR3 sequence is 13 residues long. Germline loops: CDR1 SGHRS, CDR2 YFSETQ. The V end was cut by 5 bases, the J end by 8 bases, with 11 bases between.

The chain joins TRBV7-7 to TRBJ2-2; tentatively, D is TRBD1 or TRBD2 (5 bases each). The CDR3 extends over 14 amino acids. The germline CDR1 and CDR2 sequences are SSHAT and FNYEAQ (reference sequence). The V and J ends lost 5 bases and 7 bases respectively, with 14 bases between them. This chain's CDR3 is CASSLGTVGGELFF. Here the CDR3 DNA reads TGTGCCAGCAGCCTCGGGACCGTTGGCGGGGAGCTGTTTTTT.

The chain combines TRBV6-1 with TRBJ1-2; 7 bases are a match to TRBD1. The trim removed 2 bases at V and 0 bases at J, leaving 9 bases unmatched. CDR3 length equals 17 residues. Germline V lookup: CDR1 MNHNS, CDR2 SASEGT. The chain's CDR3 is CASSEWGGGSSNYGYTF. DNA for the CDR3: TGTGCCAGCAGTGAATGGGGAGGGGGCTCATCTAACTATGGCTACACCTTC.

This chain joins TRBV15 and TRBJ1-4, with TRBD1 as a possible D gene (6 bases). The CDR3 covers 15 residues. Germline V gives CDR1 LNHNV, CDR2 YYDKDF (reference sequence). The V end lost 4 bases, the J end lost 0 bases, and 9 bases lay between the germline ends. The DNA for the CDR3 is TGTGCCACCAGCACCGAGGGGGCAACTAATGAAAAACTGTTTTTT. Amino acid sequence: CATSTEGATNEKLFF.

This clone was picked up one time. The chain links TRBV2 to TRBJ2-1; either TRBD1 or TRBD2 may supply D (5 bases each). Trimming took 10 bases from V and 3 from J, leaving 10 bases between them. The germline V gene has CDR1 SNHLY and CDR2 FYNNEI. CDR3 length equals 12 residues. The CDR3 nucleotides read TGTGCCATCGGTGGGGGCTACAATGAGCAGTTCTTC. Translation gives CAIGGGYNEQFF.

The chain employs TRBV19 and TRBJ2-5; the D is unclear. The CDR3 loop spans 13 amino acids. V was trimmed by 5 bases and J by 0 bases, leaving 7 bases between them. Germline values: CDR1 LNHDA, CDR2 SQIVND (reference sequence). CDR3 sequence (DNA): TGTGCCAGTAGTGTGGGTCACCAAGAGACCCAGTACTTC. Its protein is CASSVGHQETQYF.

The chain combines TRBV11-2 with TRBJ1-5, with 12 bases fitting TRBD1. CDR3 size: 17 residues. V lost 3 bases, J lost 4 bases, and 7 bases stayed unmatched. Germline-derived CDR1 and CDR2 are SGHAT and FQNNGV. The DNA for the CDR3 is TGTGCCAGCAGCTTGGGACAGGGGGCGCCCGGGAATCAGCCCCAGCATTTT. Its translation: CASSLGQGAPGNQPQHF.

This rearrangement joins TRBV15 to TRBJ2-7; D is possibly TRBD1 (6 bases). The germline V gene has CDR1 LNHNV and CDR2 YYDKDF (reference sequence). This CDR3 has 13 residues. Deletions cut 0 bases from V and 8 bases from J, with 11 bases between. CDR3 sequence: CATSRDLGAQQYF. CDR3 DNA: TGTGCCACCAGCAGAGATCTGGGGGCTCAGCAGTACTTC.

The chain is built from TRBV24-1 and TRBJ1-5; D gene ambiguous. Germline CDR1 is KGHDR and CDR2 is SFDVKD. The CDR3 extends over 15 amino acids. The V end lost 4 bases, the J end lost 4 bases, and 13 bases lay between the germline ends. In DNA form, the CDR3 reads TGTGCCACCAGTGAGGGCCGGGCCACAAATCAGCCCCAGCATTTT. It translates to CATSEGRATNQPQHF.

This clone has just one count. V gene TRBV6-2 or TRBV6-3 combines with J gene TRBJ1-3; no clear D. CDR3 length: 13 amino acids. Deletions cut 2 bases from V and 4 bases from J, with 6 bases between. CDR1 and CDR2 (germline): MNHEY, SVGEGT. The CDR3 loop reads CASSYSTGNTIYF. The CDR3 nucleotides read TGTGCCAGCAGTTACAGCACGGGAAACACCATATATTTT.

The rearrangement joins TRBV5-1 to TRBJ2-3; 9 nucleotides match TRBD2. With 0 bases clipped from V and 3 bases from J, the junction kept 8 bases outside the gene matches. Germline values: CDR1 SGHRS, CDR2 YFSETQ. The CDR3 is 17 amino acids. The CDR3 sequence: CASSLGRGRARTDTQYF. For the CDR3, the DNA is TGCGCCAGCAGCTTGGGGCGCGGGAGGGCCAGGACAGATACGCAGTATTTT.